This TCR beta chain comes out of a study of T-cell reconstitution after alpha-beta-depleted transplantation in children. The length of the CDR3 is 15 residues. CDR1 and CDR2 (germline): DFQATT, SNEGSKA (reference sequence). Trimming removed 4 bases from V and 4 bases from J; junction bases left unmatched: 8. This clonotype was picked up a small number of times. Preparation of the TCRbeta library was carried out with unique molecular identifiers. Using its own MiXCR run on the PCR reads, TCRdb lists one record per CDR3 protein. In the table there are approximately 510,000 distinct CDR3 sequences, roughly 18% of which are singletons.

The J gene is TRBJ2-3, the V gene TRBV20-1, with 10 bases that match TRBD2. This clonotype was sampled from a human donor who donated a stem cell graft to a child with acute lymphoblastic leukemia. The specimen was PBMCs from the stem cell graft donor, collected from the stem cell graft. For the CDR3, the DNA is TGCAGTGCTAAACAAGCGGGAGGGCGATCAGATACGCAGTATTTT. Its protein product is CSAKQAGGRSDTQYF.